One and the same sample provided the 32 T cell receptor beta chains below, sequenced in a study of blood T cell repertoires in COVID-19. TCRdb keeps only in-frame clones here, not all; method: immunoSEQ multiplex PCR. This sample has over 250,000 clones, with approximately 85% found just once. Sequencing was done on a sample of peripheral blood. Receptor source: an older woman with acute or convalescent COVID-19.

This clone was counted a few times. This sequence joins TRBV10-3 and TRBJ2-1; 8 bases agree with TRBD2. V lost 11 bases and J lost 10; bases outside the gene matches: 10. Germline CDR1 ENHRY, CDR2 SYGVKD. This CDR3 region has 12 residues. The chain's CDR3 is CAAGDQRGEQFF. In DNA form, the CDR3 reads TGTGCCGCAGGGGATCAGCGGGGGGAGCAGTTCTTC.

In nucleotides, the CDR3 is TGTGCCAGCAGTTACGGACAGATGATCGGAAACACCATATATTTT. Its translation: CASSYGQMIGNTIYF. The J gene is TRBJ1-3, the V gene TRBV6-2 or TRBV6-3; D perhaps matches TRBD1 (6 bases). The CDR3 consists of 15 residues. Per the germline V gene, CDR1 is MNHEY and CDR2 is SVGEGT. V lost 2 bases, J lost 4 bases, and 12 bases lay in between.

The chain employs TRBV6-5 and TRBJ1-2, with no clear D. The CDR3 spans 14 residues. Germline assignment: CDR1 MNHEY and CDR2 SVGAGI. V lost 7 bases and J 8 bases, leaving 20 bases between the germline ends. The CDR3 coding sequence is TGTGCCAGCATTCCGGTGGGCAAGAGGGTAGGCTACACCTTC. Residues: CASIPVGKRVGYTF.

The V call is TRBV6-1, the J call TRBJ2-7; TRBD1 might be the D (5 bases). Germline values: CDR1 MNHNS, CDR2 SASEGT. This CDR3 is built from 13 residues. Trimming removed 2 bases at V and 3 bases at J, with 8 bases between. The CDR3 reads CASSERRGYEQYF. CDR3 bases: TGTGCCAGCAGTGAAAGAAGGGGCTACGAGCAGTACTTC.

The V call is TRBV5-1, the J call TRBJ2-7; a weak D match, TRBD2 (6 bases). Germline lookup yields CDR1 SGHRS and CDR2 YFSETQ. The CDR3 totals 15 residues. V lost 1 base and J lost 4, with 15 bases in between. CDR3 sequence: CASSLLLSGEYEQYF. CDR3 in DNA: TGCGCCAGCAGCTTGTTACTATCGGGGGAATACGAGCAGTACTTC. The full variable domain, its missing parts supplied by reference TRBV5-1 and TRBJ2-7, is KAGVTQTPRYLIKTRGQQVTLSCSPISGHRSVSWYQQTPGQGLQFLFEYFSETQRNKGNFPGRFSGRQFSNSRSEMNVSTLELGDSALYLCASSLLLSGEYEQYFGPGTRLTVT.

The chain has TRBV18 and TRBJ1-1; 8 bases align to TRBD1. In germline, CDR1 is KGHSH, CDR2 LQKENI. This CDR3 contains 14 residues. The V segment lost 3 bases and the J segment 11 bases; nucleotides outside the gene matches: 11. CDR3 DNA: TGTGCCAGCTCACCGGGTGGACAGGGTGTCTCGGCTTTCTTT. Amino acid sequence: CASSPGGQGVSAFF.

This clone appeared a single time. The chain combines TRBV28 with TRBJ2-1, with TRBD2 as a possible D gene (6 bases). V dropped 8 bases and J dropped 10 bases, with 12 bases sitting between them. Germline lookup yields CDR1 MDHEN and CDR2 SYDVKM. The CDR3 extends over 11 amino acids. This CDR3 is CASGDSGEQFF. The CDR3 nucleotides are TGTGCCAGCGGGGACTCGGGGGAGCAGTTCTTC.

The gene calls are TRBV27 and TRBJ1-6; no clear D. V lost 6 bases and J 10 bases, leaving 16 bases between the germline ends. The CDR3 loop spans 14 amino acids. Per the germline V gene, CDR1 is MNHEY and CDR2 is SMNVEV (reference sequence). This CDR3 reads CASSPRRWRSPLHF. The DNA for the CDR3 is TGTGCCAGCAGCCCCAGAAGGTGGCGGTCACCCCTCCACTTT.

The chain joins TRBV7-8 to TRBJ1-5; D perhaps matches TRBD1 (6 bases). V was cut by 8 bases and J by 8 bases, with 16 bases left in between. Germline loops: CDR1 SGHVS, CDR2 FQNEAQ. CDR3 size: 13 residues. The CDR3 sequence is CASGGGAGEPQHF. In DNA, the CDR3 is TGTGCCAGCGGGGGGGGCGCGGGGGAGCCCCAGCATTTT.

This chain uses TRBV28 with TRBJ1-5, with unresolved D. Trimming took 2 bases from V and 8 from J, leaving 4 bases between them. CDR1 MDHEN and CDR2 SYDVKM come from the germline V gene. This CDR3 is 11 amino acids long. This chain's CDR3 is CASSLQEPQHF. CDR3 coding DNA: TGTGCCAGCAGTTTACAGGAGCCCCAGCATTTT.

The V and J genes are TRBV5-5 and TRBJ2-2; 7 bases line up with TRBD2. The CDR3 runs 13 residues. V lost 6 bases, J lost 7 bases, and 6 bases stayed unmatched. Germline loops: CDR1 SGHKS, CDR2 YYEKEE (reference sequence). The DNA of the CDR3 is TGTGCCAGCACCCTCGGGGGGATCGGGGAGCTGTTTTTT. This translates into CASTLGGIGELFF. Combining the CDR3 with reference TRBV5-5 and TRBJ2-2 gives the whole variable domain DAGVTQSPTHLIKTRGQQVTLRCSPISGHKSVSWYQQVLGQGPQFIFQYYEKEERGRGNFPDRFSARQFPNYSSELNVNALLLGDSALYLCASTLGGIGELFFGEGSRLTVL.

This chain connects TRBV5-6 to TRBJ1-5; TRBD1 might be the D (6 bases). CDR1 is SGHDT and CDR2 is YYEEEE in the germline V gene. The CDR3 totals 14 residues. V dropped 2 bases and J dropped 4 bases, with 10 bases sitting between them. In DNA form, the CDR3 reads TGTGCCAGCAGCTTACAGGGTTGGAATCAGCCCCAGCATTTT. It specifies CASSLQGWNQPQHF.

The rearrangement uses TRBV9 and TRBJ1-2; the match to TRBD1 covers 7 bases. The junction had 9 bases not matched to a gene; V was cut back by 3 bases and J by 1 base. CDR1 and CDR2 from the germline V gene are SGDLS and YYNGEE. The CDR3 has 16 residues. The CDR3, as DNA: TGTGCCAGCAGCGGAAGAACAGGGGCCCTTAACTATGGCTACACCTTC. Translated: CASSGRTGALNYGYTF. The whole variable domain, remainder taken from reference TRBV9 and TRBJ1-2, is DSGVTQTPKHLITATGQRVTLRCSPRSGDLSVYWYQQSLDQGLQFLIQYYNGEERAKGNILERFSAQQFPDLHSELNLSSLELGDSALYFCASSGRTGALNYGYTFGSGTRLTVV.

This sequence joins TRBV5-6 and TRBJ2-7; perhaps TRBD2 as D (5 bases). Germline assignment: CDR1 SGHDT and CDR2 YYEEEE. The CDR3 spans 12 residues. V lost 0 bases and J 9 bases, leaving 10 bases between the germline ends. The CDR3 sequence is CASSLGLLAQYF. The CDR3 DNA follows: TGTGCCAGCAGCTTGGGCCTTCTAGCGCAGTACTTC.

The chain carries TRBV10-2 and TRBJ1-2, with unresolved D. The CDR3 extends over 12 amino acids. The V end was cut by 11 bases, the J end by 0 bases, with 10 bases between. Looked up from germline, CDR1 is WSHSY and CDR2 is SAAADI. CDR3 nucleotide sequence: TGCGCCGACTACAGCACTAACTATGGCTACACCTTC. Encoded protein: CADYSTNYGYTF.

This clone was seen once. The V and J genes are TRBV5-1 and TRBJ2-3; 8 bases map to TRBD2. This CDR3 has 16 amino acids. Germline CDR1 reads SGHRS; CDR2 reads YFSETQ. V lost 2 bases and J lost 4; bases outside the gene matches: 9. CDR3 in amino acids: CASSFSGTRGSDTQYF. The CDR3 DNA sequence: TGCGCCAGCAGCTTTAGTGGGACTAGAGGTTCAGATACGCAGTATTTT.

The chain joins TRBV7-3 to TRBJ2-5; TRBD1 matches 7 bases. The CDR3 runs 13 residues. Trimming took 5 bases from V and 1 from J; bases not matched to a gene: 1. CDR1 SGHTA and CDR2 FQGTGA come from the germline V gene. The CDR3 reads CASSRDSQETQYF. In DNA, the CDR3 is TGTGCCAGCAGCCGGGACAGCCAAGAGACCCAGTACTTC.

This chain uses TRBV2 with TRBJ2-4; tentatively, D is TRBD2 (5 bases). Germline lookup yields CDR1 SNHLY and CDR2 FYNNEI. The CDR3 length is 15 residues. V was pared by 3 bases and J by 6 bases, with 15 bases between. In nucleotides, the CDR3 is TGTGCCAGCAGTGAGGGAGTCCCGCCCCTAAACATTCAGTACTTC. Translation: CASSEGVPPLNIQYF.

A word on this clone: The same CDR3 is also encoded by other DNA sequences in this sample. V and J are TRBV27 and TRBJ1-1; a possible D gene is TRBD1 (5 bases). Trimming pared 6 bases from V and 1 base from J, leaving 9 bases between. Per the germline V gene, CDR1 is MNHEY and CDR2 is SMNVEV (reference sequence). The CDR3 extends over 13 amino acids. CDR3 nucleotides: TGTGCCAGCAGGTTAACAGGGAACACTGAAGCTTTCTTT. Its protein product is CASRLTGNTEAFF.

The chain links TRBV18 to TRBJ1-3; 8 positions match TRBD1. The V gene end was trimmed by 6 bases and the J gene end by 0 bases; junction bases not matched to a gene: 7. In germline, CDR1 is KGHSH, CDR2 LQKENI. This CDR3 has 16 amino acids. CDR3 nucleotide sequence: TGTGCCAGCTCGCTACAGGGGGAGAGCTCTGGAAACACCATATATTTT. This encodes CASSLQGESSGNTIYF.

To note about this clone: Other nucleotide sequences in the sample specify the same CDR3. The rearrangement uses TRBV27 and TRBJ1-2, with D tentatively TRBD1 (6 bases). Trimming left V 3 bases short and J 4 bases short, with 9 bases between. CDR1 MNHEY and CDR2 SMNVEV come from the germline V gene (reference sequence). The CDR3 is 13 amino acids. DNA of the CDR3: TGTGCCAGCAGTTTCAGGGGCCTCTATGGCTACACCTTC. The encoded protein is CASSFRGLYGYTF.

This clone was observed a single time. The chain is built from TRBV28 and TRBJ1-3; no clear D gene. Looked up from germline, CDR1 is MDHEN and CDR2 is SYDVKM. With 6 bases removed from V and 7 bases from J, the gap between germline ends came to 10 bases. The CDR3 length is 12 residues. The CDR3, as DNA: TGTGCCAGCAGCGAGGGTACGAACACCATATATTTT. Translated: CASSEGTNTIYF.

The rearrangement joins TRBV3-1 (or the pseudogene TRBV3-2) to TRBJ2-1, with 10 positions matching TRBD2. The V gene's germline CDR1 is LGHDT and CDR2 YNNKEL (reference sequence). This CDR3 has 18 amino acids. J lost 7 bases, V lost 1 base, and 13 bases had no gene match. CDR3 DNA sequence: TGTGCCAGCAGCCAAGTCCTAATTGGAAGCGGGAGGGGGAATGAGCAGTTCTTC. Protein sequence: CASSQVLIGSGRGNEQFF.

The chain couples TRBV7-9 to TRBJ1-4; D is possibly TRBD1 (5 bases). V lost 1 base to trimming and J lost 4 bases, with 10 bases between them. Looked up from germline, CDR1 is SEHNR and CDR2 is FQNEAQ (reference sequence). This CDR3 comprises 15 residues. DNA for the CDR3: TGTGCCAGCAGCTTAGACGGGGGTTATAATGAAAAACTGTTTTTT. Protein product: CASSLDGGYNEKLFF.

The chain employs TRBV2 and TRBJ2-6; D may be TRBD2 (6 bases). Germline loops: CDR1 SNHLY, CDR2 FYNNEI. The CDR3 totals 15 residues. Trimming stripped 3 bases from V and 2 bases from J, with 8 bases between. The CDR3 region has the DNA TGTGCCAGCAGTGAGACGGGGGCTGGGGCCAACGTCCTGACTTTC. This codes for CASSETGAGANVLTF.

This rearrangement joins TRBV2 to TRBJ1-1; 10 bases map to TRBD1. Germline V gene lookup returns CDR1 SNHLY and CDR2 FYNNEI. There are 16 residues in the CDR3. V trimming: 6 bases; J trimming: 4 bases; junction bases outside the gene matches: 11. In DNA, the CDR3 is TGTGCCAGCAGGGCCAGGGACAGGGGATCGAGCACTGAAGCTTTCTTT. It translates to CASRARDRGSSTEAFF.

The chain links TRBV5-6 to TRBJ2-5; a possible D gene is TRBD1 (5 bases). V lost 1 base and J 5 bases, leaving 15 bases between the germline ends. The CDR3 contains 15 residues. CDR1 is SGHDT and CDR2 is YYEEEE in the germline V gene. The CDR3 loop reads CASSLRSGPRETQYF. DNA of the CDR3: TGTGCCAGCAGCTTGCGGTCAGGGCCCCGGGAGACCCAGTACTTC.

The V call is TRBV19, the J call TRBJ1-1; possibly TRBD1 for D (5 bases). The CDR3 covers 14 residues. V lost 7 bases and J lost 4, with 16 bases in between. Looked up from germline, CDR1 is LNHDA and CDR2 is SQIVND (reference sequence). The CDR3 coding sequence is TGTGCCAGTATGAAAGGGGTGAGAGGCACTGAAGCTTTCTTT. This encodes CASMKGVRGTEAFF. Combining the CDR3 with reference TRBV19 and TRBJ1-1 gives the whole variable domain DGGITQSPKYLFRKEGQNVTLSCEQNLNHDAMYWYRQDPGQGLRLIYYSQIVNDFQKGDIAEGYSVSREKKESFPLTVTSAQKNPTAFYLCASMKGVRGTEAFFGQGTRLTVV.

The chain couples TRBV19 to TRBJ1-5; D not resolved. This CDR3 contains 16 residues. Between the trimmed V and J ends, which lost 5 bases and 0 bases, there was a span of 14 bases. Germline CDR1 reads LNHDA; CDR2 reads SQIVND (reference sequence). The CDR3 spells CASSALDGYSNQPQHF. The CDR3 nucleotides read TGTGCCAGTAGTGCCCTAGACGGGTATAGCAATCAGCCCCAGCATTTT.

The chain uses TRBV5-1 and TRBJ2-5; possibly TRBD2 for D (5 bases). V was shortened by 0 bases and J by 3 bases, with 6 bases between the two germline ends. Germline V gives CDR1 SGHRS, CDR2 YFSETQ. This CDR3 is 13 amino acids long. CDR3 protein: CASSLAGKETQYF. In nucleotides, the CDR3 is TGCGCCAGCAGCTTGGCGGGGAAAGAGACCCAGTACTTC.

This chain links TRBV4-1 with TRBJ2-7, with D possibly TRBD2 on 6 matching bases. The CDR3 contains 14 residues. V was clipped by 0 bases and J by 8 bases, with 14 bases between them. Looked up from germline, CDR1 is MGHRA and CDR2 is YSYEKL. Written as DNA, the CDR3 is TGCGCCAGCAGCCAAGAGGAGGGTCCGCGACAGCAGTACTTC. Its protein is CASSQEEGPRQQYF.

This clone has more than one count but fewer than ten. The chain combines TRBV5-1 with TRBJ1-1, with D possibly being TRBD1 (5 bases). V lost 1 base and J lost 4, with 17 bases in between. Per the germline V gene, CDR1 is SGHRS and CDR2 is YFSETQ. The CDR3 contains 16 residues. As DNA, the CDR3 is TGCGCCAGCAGCTTGATCCCGACCAGGGTCGGCACTGAAGCTTTCTTT. Protein sequence: CASSLIPTRVGTEAFF.